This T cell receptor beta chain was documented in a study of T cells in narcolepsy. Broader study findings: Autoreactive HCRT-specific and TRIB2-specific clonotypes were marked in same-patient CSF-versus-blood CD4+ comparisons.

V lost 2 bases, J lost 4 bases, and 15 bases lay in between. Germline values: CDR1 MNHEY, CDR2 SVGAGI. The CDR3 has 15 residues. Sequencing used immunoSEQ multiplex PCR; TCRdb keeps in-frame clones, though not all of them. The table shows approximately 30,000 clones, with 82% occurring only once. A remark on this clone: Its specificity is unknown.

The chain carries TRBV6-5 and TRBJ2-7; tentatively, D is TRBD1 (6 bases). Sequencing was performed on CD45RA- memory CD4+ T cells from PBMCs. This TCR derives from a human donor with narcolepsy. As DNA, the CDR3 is TGTGCCAGCAGTTACCTCACAGGGTCTGGGTACGAGCAGTACTTC. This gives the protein CASSYLTGSGYEQYF.